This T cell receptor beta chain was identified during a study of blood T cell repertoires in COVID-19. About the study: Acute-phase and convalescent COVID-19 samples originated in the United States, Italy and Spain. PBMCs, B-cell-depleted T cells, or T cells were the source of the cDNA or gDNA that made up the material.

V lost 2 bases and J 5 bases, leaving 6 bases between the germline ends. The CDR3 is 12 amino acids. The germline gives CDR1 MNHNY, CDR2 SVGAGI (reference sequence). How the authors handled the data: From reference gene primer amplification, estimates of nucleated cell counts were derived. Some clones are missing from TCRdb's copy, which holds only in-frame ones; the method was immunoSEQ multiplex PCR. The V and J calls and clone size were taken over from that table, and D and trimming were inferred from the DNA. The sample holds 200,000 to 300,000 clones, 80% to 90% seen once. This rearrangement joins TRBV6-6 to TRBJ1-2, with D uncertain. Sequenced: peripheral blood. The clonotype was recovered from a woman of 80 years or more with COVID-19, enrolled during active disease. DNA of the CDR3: TGTGCCAGCAGTTACCAGGATTATGGCTACACCTTC. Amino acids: CASSYQDYGYTF.